This T cell receptor beta chain was documented in a study of cytomegalovirus exposure and HLA in healthy donors. It was with 60 Vbeta and 13 Jbeta primers that the PCR ran. Profiling relied on immunoSEQ multiplex PCR, and the TCRdb table lists in-frame clones only, not all of them. The data contain 130,000 to 150,000 clones, approximately 68% of them singletons. Study-wide results and limits: TRBV6-2, TRBV6-3 and some other V segments were excluded as indistinguishable.

The CDR3 spans 10 residues. Germline V gene data show CDR1 as MNHNS and CDR2 as SASEGT. V lost 1 base to trimming and J lost 15 bases, with 7 bases between them. Remarks on this clone: Antigen specificity is unknown.

Material: PBMCs. V gene TRBV6-1 combines with J gene TRBJ2-1; D uncertain. The source of this sequence is a man in his forties in good health and CMV-seronegative. CDR3 amino acids: CASSEVLAFF. The CDR3 bases are TGTGCCAGCAGTGAAGTCTTGGCGTTCTTC.